One sample yielded the 14 T cell receptor beta chains listed below, sequenced in a study of blood T cell repertoires in COVID-19. The table came from immunoSEQ multiplex PCR; TCRdb's copy has only in-frame clones and leaves some out. The data hold 150,000 to 200,000 clones, with about 88% observed a single time. The sequenced sample was peripheral blood. The receptors come from a human donor in a cohort sampled during active COVID-19.

The CDR3 region is CASSSLSGDSYNEQFF. The CDR3 nucleotides are TGTGCCAGCAGTTCTCTTAGCGGGGACTCCTACAATGAGCAGTTCTTC. The rearrangement joins TRBV27 to TRBJ2-1; 8 bases agree with TRBD2. This CDR3 comprises 16 residues. After removal of 4 bases from V and 0 bases from J, the junction contained 5 bases not matched to a gene. The germline gives CDR1 MNHEY, CDR2 SMNVEV (reference sequence).

This rearrangement joins TRBV30 to TRBJ1-2; weak D call: TRBD1 (5 bases). Germline V lookup: CDR1 GTSNPN, CDR2 SVGIG (reference sequence). With 1 base removed from V and 8 bases from J, the gap between germline ends came to 17 bases. The CDR3 loop spans 14 amino acids. The chain's CDR3 is CAWSGGLRMTGYTF. As DNA, the CDR3 is TGTGCCTGGAGTGGGGGACTGCGGATGACCGGCTACACCTTC.

There are many counts of this clone. The chain uses TRBV6-5 and TRBJ1-1, with TRBD1 matching 8 bases. V lost 4 bases, J lost 8 bases, and 9 bases stayed unmatched. This CDR3 comprises 14 residues. Per germline, CDR1 MNHEY and CDR2 SVGAGI. CDR3 sequence reads: CASSSRPGQDEAFF. CDR3 DNA sequence: TGTGCCAGCAGTTCCAGACCGGGACAGGACGAAGCTTTCTTT.

This chain uses TRBV3-1 (or the pseudogene TRBV3-2) with TRBJ2-7; D is ambiguous. Germline V gives CDR1 LGHDT, CDR2 YNNKEL (reference sequence). Trimming stripped 6 bases from V and 3 bases from J, with 12 bases between. This CDR3 has 13 residues. CDR3 DNA: TGTGCCAGCAGTAAAAAGCACTTCTACGAGCAGTACTTC. It translates to CASSKKHFYEQYF.

The genes are TRBV6-2 or TRBV6-3 and TRBJ1-5; no reliable D call. This CDR3 comprises 15 residues. V lost 0 bases to trimming and J lost 5 bases, with 11 bases between them. Germline V gene lookup returns CDR1 MNHEY and CDR2 SVGEGT. In DNA form, the CDR3 reads TGTGCCAGCAGTTACTCGGAATGGAGGTATCAGCCCCAGCATTTT. Amino acid sequence: CASSYSEWRYQPQHF.

J is TRBJ1-2 and V is TRBV4-3, with D unclear. The CDR3 spans 14 residues. V was pared by 0 bases and J by 2 bases, with 7 bases between. CDR1 is LGHNA, CDR2 YSLEER, per germline. CDR3 loop: CASSQDQLNYGYTF. CDR3 nucleotides: TGCGCCAGCAGCCAAGATCAGTTAAACTATGGCTACACCTTC.

The chain links TRBV7-8 to TRBJ1-2; TRBD1 might be the D (5 bases). The CDR3 runs 12 residues. V lost 2 bases, J lost 8 bases, and 9 bases lay in between. The germline CDR1 and CDR2 sequences are SGHVS and FQNEAQ. CDR3 nucleotides: TGTGCCAGCAGCTTACAGGGTGTCGGCTACACCTTC. Protein: CASSLQGVGYTF.

Only a few counts were recorded for this clone. This chain uses TRBV15 with TRBJ1-2; weak D call: TRBD1 (5 bases). Trimming removed 4 bases from V and 3 bases from J, with 15 bases in between. The length of the CDR3 is 15 residues. Germline CDR1 LNHNV, CDR2 YYDKDF (reference sequence). Here the CDR3 reads CATSIARVTHYGYTF. CDR3 in DNA: TGTGCCACCAGCATTGCCAGGGTAACCCACTATGGCTACACCTTC.

Only one count was recorded for this clone. The CDR3 spells CASSLDGQLNQPQHF. CDR3 bases: TGTGCCAGCAGCTTAGATGGACAACTCAATCAGCCCCAGCATTTT. The rearrangement joins TRBV11-3 to TRBJ1-5, with D possibly matching TRBD1 (5 bases). V lost 0 bases and J lost 3, with 9 bases in between. The CDR3 is made up of 15 amino acids. CDR1 and CDR2 (germline): SGHNT, YENEEA.

The table lists this clone with a few counts. The chain combines TRBV12-3 or TRBV12-4 with TRBJ2-3, with TRBD2 as a possible D gene (6 bases). This CDR3 has 11 residues. The V end was cut by 10 bases, the J end by 4 bases, with 9 bases between. CDR3 DNA: TGTGCCACGCGGGACGCAGATACGCAGTATTTT. Amino acid sequence: CATRDADTQYF.

This rearrangement joins TRBV6-5 to TRBJ1-2, with 8 bases matching TRBD1. CDR1 and CDR2 (germline): MNHEY, SVGAGI. The trim removed 7 bases at V and 4 bases at J, leaving 5 bases unmatched. The CDR3 runs to 13 residues. The CDR3, as DNA: TGTGCCAGCACCGCAGACAGGGGCTATGGCTACACCTTC. Protein product: CASTADRGYGYTF.

The chain links TRBV5-1 to TRBJ2-1; 12 bases fit TRBD2. The CDR3 extends over 15 amino acids. Trimming took 4 bases from V and 4 from J; bases not matched to a gene: 3. Germline V gene data show CDR1 as SGHRS and CDR2 as YFSETQ. In DNA, the CDR3 is TGCGCCAGCAGCGGTACTAGCGGGGGGTACAATGAGCAGTTCTTC. Translating it yields CASSGTSGGYNEQFF. Supplemented by reference TRBV5-1 and TRBJ2-1, the full variable domain reads KAGVTQTPRYLIKTRGQQVTLSCSPISGHRSVSWYQQTPGQGLQFLFEYFSETQRNKGNFPGRFSGRQFSNSRSEMNVSTLELGDSALYLCASSGTSGGYNEQFFGPGTRLTVL.

V is TRBV9 and J is TRBJ2-7, with 9 bases aligning to TRBD1. The CDR3 is made up of 15 amino acids. The germline V gene encodes CDR1 SGDLS and CDR2 YYNGEE. Germline trimming cut 3 bases from V and 4 bases from J; bases unmatched to any gene: 8. The CDR3: CASSASGTGFYEQYF. DNA of the CDR3: TGTGCCAGCAGCGCGTCCGGGACAGGGTTTTACGAGCAGTACTTC.

The chain links TRBV19 to TRBJ2-1; TRBD2 aligns across 15 bases. Germline V gene sequence: CDR1 LNHDA, CDR2 SQIVND (reference sequence). The J segment lost 4 bases and the V segment lost 5 bases, leaving 6 bases of the junction unmatched. This CDR3 has 17 residues. The CDR3 DNA is TGTGCCAGTAGTTCTTGGACTAGCGGGAGGGATTACAATGAGCAGTTCTTC. As protein: CASSSWTSGRDYNEQFF.